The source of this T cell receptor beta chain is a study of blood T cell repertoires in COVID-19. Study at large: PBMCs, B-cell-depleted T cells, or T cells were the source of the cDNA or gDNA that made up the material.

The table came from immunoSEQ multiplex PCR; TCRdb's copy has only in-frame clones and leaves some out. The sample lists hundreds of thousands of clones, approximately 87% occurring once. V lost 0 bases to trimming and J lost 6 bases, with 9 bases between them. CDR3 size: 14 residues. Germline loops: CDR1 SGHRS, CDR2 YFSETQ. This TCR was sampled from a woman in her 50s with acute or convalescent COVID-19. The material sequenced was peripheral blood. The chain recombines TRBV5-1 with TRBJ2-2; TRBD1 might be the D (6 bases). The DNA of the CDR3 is TGCGCCAGCAGCTTGGAACAGGGCGCCGGGGAGCTGTTTTTT. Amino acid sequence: CASSLEQGAGELFF. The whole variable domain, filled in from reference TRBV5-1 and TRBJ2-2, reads KAGVTQTPRYLIKTRGQQVTLSCSPISGHRSVSWYQQTPGQGLQFLFEYFSETQRNKGNFPGRFSGRQFSNSRSEMNVSTLELGDSALYLCASSLEQGAGELFFGEGSRLTVL.